This TCR beta chain was identified during a study of T cell responses to AZD1222 COVID-19 vaccine. Findings and limits, study-wide: Of the AZD1222 recipients, only 5 to 7 were seropositive at baseline. Most donors were white British and more were female, and clonal diversity was possibly underestimated.

Profiling relied on immunoSEQ multiplex PCR, and the TCRdb table lists in-frame clones only, not all of them. The table lists over 150,000 clones, approximately 90% of them singletons. This clone was observed a handful of times. Its matching antigen is unknown. Second doses at about 4 or about 12 weeks were pooled. Germline V gene sequence: CDR1 MDHEN, CDR2 SYDVKM. The V segment lost 8 bases and the J segment 8 bases; nucleotides outside the gene matches: 17. CDR3 length: 15 residues. The source of this sequence is an adult who received the AZD1222 COVID-19 vaccine. The chain uses TRBV28 and TRBJ1-1; TRBD1 matches at 7 bases. Sequenced material: peripheral blood, taken 28 days after the second AZD1222 dose. This CDR3 reads CASGGGRPGQAEAFF. DNA for the CDR3: TGTGCCAGCGGGGGGGGTAGACCAGGACAGGCGGAAGCTTTCTTT.